The clone carrying this T cell receptor (beta chain) was detected once. Its cognate antigen is unknown. These data are taken from a study of cytomegalovirus exposure and HLA in healthy donors. Points from the study as a whole: Cytomegalovirus-associated status was assigned to more than 150 TCR beta chains.

Among the 110 or so subjects of the validation cohort, separate from the approximately 660-subject first cohort, were the donors. Sequencing used immunoSEQ multiplex PCR; TCRdb keeps in-frame clones, though not all of them. The sample yields about 82,000 clones, approximately 93% seen once. Per the germline V gene, CDR1 is SGHTA and CDR2 is FQGNSA. Trimming took off 5 bases at V and 2 bases at J, with 9 bases between the two ends. This CDR3 is 13 amino acids long. The sample taken for sequencing was PBMCs. This clonotype was sampled from a man aged 18 to 29 in good health and CMV-seronegative. The genes are TRBV7-2 and TRBJ1-1, with D possibly being TRBD1 (5 bases). CDR3 bases: TGTGCCAGCAGCGGTGACAGAAACACTGAAGCTTTCTTT. Its translation is CASSGDRNTEAFF.